Sequencing of this T cell receptor beta chain was carried out in a study of early T cells in non-severe SARS-CoV-2 infection. TCRdb re-derived calls from the 5' RACE reads in MiXCR, one entry per CDR3 protein. This sample has over 30,000 distinct CDR3 sequences, with approximately 6.2% found just once. The CDR3 length is 12 residues. Looked up from germline, CDR1 is SGHTA and CDR2 is FQGNSA. The germline V and J ends were trimmed by 5 bases and 3 bases, with 7 bases remaining between them. This chain joins TRBV7-2 and TRBJ1-2; D gene unclear. This clonotype was obtained from an adult who was a healthcare worker with PCR-confirmed SARS-CoV-2 infection or an uninfected control (not recorded which). The sequencing input was whole blood. The CDR3 sequence is CASSPLDYGYTF. CDR3 coding DNA: TGTGCCAGCAGCCCTCTCGACTATGGCTACACCTTC.